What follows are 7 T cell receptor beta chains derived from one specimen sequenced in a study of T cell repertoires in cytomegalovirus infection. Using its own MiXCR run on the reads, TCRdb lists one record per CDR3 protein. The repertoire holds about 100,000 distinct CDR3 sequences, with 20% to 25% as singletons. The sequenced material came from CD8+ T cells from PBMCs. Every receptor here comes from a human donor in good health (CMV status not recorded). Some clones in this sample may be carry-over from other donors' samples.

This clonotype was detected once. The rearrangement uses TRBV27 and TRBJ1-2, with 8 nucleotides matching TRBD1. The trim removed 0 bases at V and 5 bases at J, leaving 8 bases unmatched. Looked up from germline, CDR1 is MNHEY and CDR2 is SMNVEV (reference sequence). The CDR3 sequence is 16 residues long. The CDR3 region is CASSLSGDRGWYGYTF. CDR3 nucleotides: TGTGCCAGCAGTTTATCGGGAGACAGGGGTTGGTATGGCTACACCTTC.

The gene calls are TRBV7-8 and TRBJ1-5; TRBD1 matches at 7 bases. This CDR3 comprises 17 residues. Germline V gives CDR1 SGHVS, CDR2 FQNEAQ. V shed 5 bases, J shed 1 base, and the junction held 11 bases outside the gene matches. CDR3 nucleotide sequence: TGTGCCAGCAGCATAAACACTGGGGGACAGAGCAATCAGCCCCAGCATTTT. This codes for CASSINTGGQSNQPQHF.

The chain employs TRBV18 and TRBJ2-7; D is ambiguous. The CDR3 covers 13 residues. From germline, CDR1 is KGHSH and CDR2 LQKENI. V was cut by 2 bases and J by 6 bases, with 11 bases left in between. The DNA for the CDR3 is TGTGCCAGCTCACCAGACACGTTAGGCGAGCAGTACTTC. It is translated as CASSPDTLGEQYF.

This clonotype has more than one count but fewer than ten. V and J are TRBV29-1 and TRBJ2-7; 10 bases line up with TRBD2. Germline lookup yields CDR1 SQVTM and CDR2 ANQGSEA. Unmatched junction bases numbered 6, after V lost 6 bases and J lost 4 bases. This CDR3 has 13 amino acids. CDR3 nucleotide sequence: TGCAGCGTGGTAAGCGGGGGGGCTTACGAGCAGTACTTC. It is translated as CSVVSGGAYEQYF.

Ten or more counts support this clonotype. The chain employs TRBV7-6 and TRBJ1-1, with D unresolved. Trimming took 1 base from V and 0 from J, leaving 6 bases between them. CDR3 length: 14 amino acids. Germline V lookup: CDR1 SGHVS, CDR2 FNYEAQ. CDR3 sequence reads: CASSLGSVNTEAFF. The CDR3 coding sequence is TGTGCCAGCAGCTTAGGTTCCGTGAACACTGAAGCTTTCTTT.

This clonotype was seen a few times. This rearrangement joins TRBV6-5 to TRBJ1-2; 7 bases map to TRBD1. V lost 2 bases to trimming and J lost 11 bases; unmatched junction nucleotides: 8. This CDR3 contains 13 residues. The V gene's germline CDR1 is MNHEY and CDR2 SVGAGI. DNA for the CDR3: TGTGCCAGCAGTTACGGCGACAGGGAAAGTTACACCTTC. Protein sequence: CASSYGDRESYTF.

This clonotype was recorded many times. The chain's CDR3 is CASSQVTGGREDTQYF. The CDR3 bases are TGCGCCAGCAGCCAAGTAACAGGGGGTCGGGAAGATACGCAGTATTTT. The chain couples TRBV4-1 to TRBJ2-3; 8 positions agree with TRBD1. Per germline, CDR1 MGHRA and CDR2 YSYEKL. The V and J ends lost 1 base and 5 bases, in that order; junction bases with no gene match: 8. This CDR3 region has 16 residues.